What follows are 5 T cell receptor beta chains derived from one specimen sequenced in a study of response to subunit inactivated influenza vaccine. TCRdb ran MiXCR on the RT-PCR reads and lists one entry per CDR3 protein. Of more than 400,000 distinct CDR3 sequences in the sample, approximately 11% are singletons; the top ten hold about an eighth. The material was PBMCs from blood, obtained more than 35 days after vaccination. The source of these receptors is a middle-aged man who received an inactivated influenza vaccine.

This clonotype was seen only a few times. With a much larger clone just one base away, this may be a read error. The V call is TRBV12-3 or TRBV12-4, the J call TRBJ2-1; D ambiguous. Deletions cut 8 bases from V and 2 bases from J, with 7 bases between. This CDR3 has 12 amino acids. As DNA, the CDR3 is TGTGCCAGCGGAAGCCCCTACAATGAGCAGTTCTTC. Translated, it gives CASGSPYNEQFF.

This clonotype was recorded a few times. This rearrangement joins TRBV7-2 to TRBJ1-5; tentative D call: TRBD1 (5 bases). Germline loops: CDR1 SGHTA, CDR2 FQGNSA. There are 14 residues in the CDR3. V was trimmed by 2 bases and J by 7 bases, leaving 12 bases between them. The DNA of the CDR3 is TGTGCCAGCAGCTTATGGGGGGAGGGCCAGCCCCAGCATTTT. It codes for CASSLWGEGQPQHF.

The genes are TRBV20-1 and TRBJ2-7, with 8 bases fitting TRBD2. V trimming: 3 bases; J trimming: 2 bases; junction bases outside the gene matches: 6. There are 14 residues in the CDR3. Germline-derived CDR1 and CDR2 are DFQATT and SNEGSKA (reference sequence). The CDR3 reads CSASIAGSTYEQYF. The CDR3 DNA follows: TGCAGTGCTAGCATAGCGGGATCCACCTACGAGCAGTACTTC.

The V call is TRBV3-1, the J call TRBJ1-2, with TRBD1 as a possible D gene (5 bases). CDR3 length equals 12 residues. Germline V lookup: CDR1 LGHDT, CDR2 YNNKEL (reference sequence). Trimming took off 4 bases at V and 7 bases at J, with 10 bases between the two ends. CDR3 protein: CASSPTGRGYTF. The CDR3 nucleotides read TGTGCCAGCAGCCCTACAGGTCGTGGCTACACCTTC.

This clonotype was recorded many times. This rearrangement joins TRBV7-2 to TRBJ2-4; the D gene is possibly TRBD1 (6 bases). The CDR3 length is 17 residues. Germline values: CDR1 SGHTA, CDR2 FQGNSA. The germline V and J ends were trimmed by 4 bases and 0 bases, with 16 bases remaining between them. The CDR3, as DNA: TGTGCCAGCAGCTCCTTTAGGACAGTACTAGCCAAAAACATTCAGTACTTC. It specifies CASSSFRTVLAKNIQYF.